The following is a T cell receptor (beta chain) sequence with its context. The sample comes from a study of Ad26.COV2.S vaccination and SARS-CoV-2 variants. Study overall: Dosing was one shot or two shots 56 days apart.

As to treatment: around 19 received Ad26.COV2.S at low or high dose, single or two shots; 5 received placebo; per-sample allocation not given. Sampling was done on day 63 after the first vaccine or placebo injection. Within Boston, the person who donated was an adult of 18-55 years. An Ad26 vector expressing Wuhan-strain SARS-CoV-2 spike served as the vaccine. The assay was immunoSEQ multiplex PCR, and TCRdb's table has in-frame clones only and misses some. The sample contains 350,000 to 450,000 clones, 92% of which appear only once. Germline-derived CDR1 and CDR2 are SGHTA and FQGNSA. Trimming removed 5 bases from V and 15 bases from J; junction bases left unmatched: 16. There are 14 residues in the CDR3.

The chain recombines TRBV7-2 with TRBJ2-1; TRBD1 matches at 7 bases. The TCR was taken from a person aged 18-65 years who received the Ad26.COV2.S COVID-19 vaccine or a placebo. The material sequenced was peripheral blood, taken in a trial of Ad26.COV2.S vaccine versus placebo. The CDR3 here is CASSLEEGQAVRFF. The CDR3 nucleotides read TGTGCCAGCAGCCTCGAGGAAGGACAGGCCGTCCGGTTCTTC.